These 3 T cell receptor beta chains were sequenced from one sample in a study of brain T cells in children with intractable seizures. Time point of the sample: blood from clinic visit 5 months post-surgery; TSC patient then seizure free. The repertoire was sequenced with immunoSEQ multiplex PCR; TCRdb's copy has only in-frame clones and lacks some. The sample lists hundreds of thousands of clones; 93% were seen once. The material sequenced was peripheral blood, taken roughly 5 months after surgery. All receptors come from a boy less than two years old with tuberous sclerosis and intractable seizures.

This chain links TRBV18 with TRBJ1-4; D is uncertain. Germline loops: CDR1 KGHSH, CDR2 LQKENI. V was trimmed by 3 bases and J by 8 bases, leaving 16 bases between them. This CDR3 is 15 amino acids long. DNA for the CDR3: TGTGCCAGCTCACCCGGCGGTCCCGCCCGGGAAAAACTGTTTTTT. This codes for CASSPGGPAREKLFF.

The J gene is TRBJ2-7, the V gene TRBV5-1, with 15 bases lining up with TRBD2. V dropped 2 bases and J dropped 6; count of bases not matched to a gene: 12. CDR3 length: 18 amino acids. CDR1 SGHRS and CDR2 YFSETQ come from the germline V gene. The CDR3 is CASSFPPGLAGGSLEQYF. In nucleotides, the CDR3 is TGCGCCAGCAGCTTTCCCCCGGGACTAGCGGGAGGTTCTCTCGAGCAGTACTTC.

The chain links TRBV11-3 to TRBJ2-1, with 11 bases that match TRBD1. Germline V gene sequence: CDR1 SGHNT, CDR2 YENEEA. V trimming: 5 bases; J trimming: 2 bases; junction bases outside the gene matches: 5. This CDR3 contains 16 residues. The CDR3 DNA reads TGTGCCAGCAGCCCTAGGGACAGGGGGACCTACAATGAGCAGTTCTTC. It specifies CASSPRDRGTYNEQFF.